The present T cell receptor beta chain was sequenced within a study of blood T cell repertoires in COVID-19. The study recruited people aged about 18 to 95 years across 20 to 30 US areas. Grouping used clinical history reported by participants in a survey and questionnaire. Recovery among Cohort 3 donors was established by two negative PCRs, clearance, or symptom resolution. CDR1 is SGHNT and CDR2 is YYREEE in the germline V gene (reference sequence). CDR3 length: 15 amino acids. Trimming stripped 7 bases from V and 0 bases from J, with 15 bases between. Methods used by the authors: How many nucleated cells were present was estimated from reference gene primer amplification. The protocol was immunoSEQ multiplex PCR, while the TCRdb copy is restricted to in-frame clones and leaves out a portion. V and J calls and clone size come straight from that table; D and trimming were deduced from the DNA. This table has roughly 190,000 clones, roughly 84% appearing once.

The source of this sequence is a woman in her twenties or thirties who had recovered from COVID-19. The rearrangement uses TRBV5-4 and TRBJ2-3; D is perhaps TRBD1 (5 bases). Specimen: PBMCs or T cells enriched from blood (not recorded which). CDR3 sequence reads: CASLGAGSSTDTQYF. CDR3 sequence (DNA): TGTGCCAGCCTAGGGGCAGGCTCTAGCACAGATACGCAGTATTTT.